The text below deals with one T cell receptor beta chain. Its antigen is still unknown. No base quality values were provided; no much bigger clone lies one nucleotide off. This sample was taken from a study of T cell responses to AZD1222 COVID-19 vaccine (dated by TCRdb to the early 2020s). Notes on the research overall: AZD1222 recipients given second doses at about 4 weeks or at about 12 weeks were pooled, since spike-specific TCR depth and breadth were not found to differ between the two schedules. A total of approximately 240 trial participants underwent TCR sequencing, of whom about 210 had received two doses of AZD1222 and roughly 26 had received two doses of the MenACWY control vaccine. Trial participants were enrolled into age subgroups of 18-55, 56-69 and 70-plus years, which contained roughly 140, 27 and 60 TCR-sequenced participants, respectively. Study-level results and caveats: Reportedly, almost half of the unique spike-specific TCRs recognized epitopes lying outside the regions that are mutated in the B.1.351 and B.1.1.7 variants. CD4 TCRs associated with the vaccine covered the entire spike protein, and the dominant responses were in regions 160-218 and 743-854. In the small 56-69-year group, the increase in depth fell short of significance, most likely because of low power. Because no day 14 peak-response samples were available, repertoires were characterized only after the peak T cell response. A significant rise in spike-specific TCR breadth and depth was observed after two AZD1222 doses relative to day 0 and relative to MenACWY recipients. Conclusions about previously exposed vaccinees are limited because only six or seven AZD1222 recipients were SARS-CoV-2 seropositive at baseline. Most participants were white British and females outnumbered males, and the authors suggested that clonal diversity may have been underestimated.

Relative to germline, V is 6 bases shorter and J is 5 bases shorter, with 11 bases between their ends. The CDR3 spans 13 residues, from the cysteine through the phenylalanine. CDR3 DNA only is kept here, 39 bases in frame from base 1. According to the germline V gene, CDR1 reads KGHSH and CDR2 reads LQKENI. The CDR3 regions of human TCRbeta chains were analyzed by immunosequencing. For the original study's pipeline: TCRs in the repertoires were matched against a reference library of SARS-CoV-2-specific TCRs that had been generated with the MIRA antigen-specificity platform. Breadth was defined as the fraction of unique TCRs that were SARS-CoV-2-associated. Depth was defined as the fraction of total T cells that were SARS-CoV-2-associated. Using the MIRA data, every spike-specific TCR was mapped to the spike region that the TCR reacted to and assigned to either a CD4 or a CD8 class. Log10-transformed breadth and depth values were compared by one-way ANOVA with Sidak's multiple comparisons tests. TCRdb holds this immuneACCESS table with in-frame rearrangements only. Some clones are missing; in checked studies, unresolved V genes explain under half, and the rest has no known cause. That table gives V, J and clone size, and the DNA gave D and trimming. The sample contains 99,000 or so clones, 88% of them found a single time. About 9.7% of the sample comes from the top ten.

In light of the paper, this sample's time point label describes: baseline before first vaccination. The vaccinee samples were drawn from two UK trials, COV001 and COV002, one of which was a single-blind randomized controlled phase 2/3 trial testing AZD1222 (ChAdOx1 nCoV-19) in healthy adults. Trial participant PBMC samples were collected at day 0 and day 28 after the second dose for TCRbeta chain sequencing. The sequence joins TRBV18 to TRBJ2-1; TRBD2 could be the D gene, as 6 bases match. The receptor was isolated from an adult in good health. Sequencing was performed on peripheral blood, taken on day 0 of AZD1222 vaccination. The nucleotide sequence is given as TGTGCCAGCTCGTTTCCGGGGGACAATGAGCAGTTCTTC. Translated, this gives CASSFPGDNEQFF.